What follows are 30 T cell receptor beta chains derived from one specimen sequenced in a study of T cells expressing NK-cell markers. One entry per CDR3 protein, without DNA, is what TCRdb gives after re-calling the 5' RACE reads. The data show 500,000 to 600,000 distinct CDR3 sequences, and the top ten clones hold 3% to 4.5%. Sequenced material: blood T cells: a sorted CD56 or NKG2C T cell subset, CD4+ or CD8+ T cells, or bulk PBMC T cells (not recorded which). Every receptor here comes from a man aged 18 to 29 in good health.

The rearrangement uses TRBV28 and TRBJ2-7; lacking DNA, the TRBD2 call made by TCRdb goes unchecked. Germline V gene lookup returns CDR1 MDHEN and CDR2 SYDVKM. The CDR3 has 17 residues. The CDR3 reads CASSLAPIQKEGYEQYF.

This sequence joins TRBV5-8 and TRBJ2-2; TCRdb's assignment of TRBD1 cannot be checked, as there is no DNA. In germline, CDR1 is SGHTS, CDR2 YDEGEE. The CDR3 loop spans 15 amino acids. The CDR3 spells CASSLLGGITGELFF. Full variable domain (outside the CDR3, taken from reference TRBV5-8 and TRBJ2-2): EAGVTQSPTHLIKTRGQQATLRCSPISGHTSVYWYQQALGLGLQFLLWYDEGEERNRGNFPPRFSGRQFPNYSSELNVNALELEDSALYLCASSLLGGITGELFFGEGSRLTVL.

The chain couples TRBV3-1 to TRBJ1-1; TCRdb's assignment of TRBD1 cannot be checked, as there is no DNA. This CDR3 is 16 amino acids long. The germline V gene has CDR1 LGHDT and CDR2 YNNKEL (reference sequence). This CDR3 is CASSQAGTGGATEAFF.

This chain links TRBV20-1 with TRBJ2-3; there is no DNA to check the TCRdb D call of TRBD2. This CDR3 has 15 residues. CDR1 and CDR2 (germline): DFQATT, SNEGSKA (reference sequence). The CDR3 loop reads CSVTLAEHSTDTQYF.

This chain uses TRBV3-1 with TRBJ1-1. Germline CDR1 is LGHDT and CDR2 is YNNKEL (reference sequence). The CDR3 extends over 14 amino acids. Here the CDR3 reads CASSQPLLGTEAFF.

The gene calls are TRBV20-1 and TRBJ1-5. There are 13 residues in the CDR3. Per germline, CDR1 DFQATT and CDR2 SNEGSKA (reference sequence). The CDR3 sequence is CSAISTSNQPQHF.

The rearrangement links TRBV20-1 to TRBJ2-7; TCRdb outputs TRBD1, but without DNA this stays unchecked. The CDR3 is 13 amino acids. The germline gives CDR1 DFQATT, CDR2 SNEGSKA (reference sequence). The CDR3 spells CSARRDRLYEQYF.

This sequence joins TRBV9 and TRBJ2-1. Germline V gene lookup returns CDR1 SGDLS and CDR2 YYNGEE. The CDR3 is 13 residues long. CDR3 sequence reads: CASSVRARDEQFF.

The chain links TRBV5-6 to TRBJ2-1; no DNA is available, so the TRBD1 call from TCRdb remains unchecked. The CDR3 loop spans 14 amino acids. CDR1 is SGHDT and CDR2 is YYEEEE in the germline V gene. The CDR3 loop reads CASSLDRGLGEQFF.

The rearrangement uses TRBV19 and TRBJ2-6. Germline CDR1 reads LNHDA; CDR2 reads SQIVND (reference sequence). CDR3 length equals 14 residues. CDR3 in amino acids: CASSTTRGANVLTF.

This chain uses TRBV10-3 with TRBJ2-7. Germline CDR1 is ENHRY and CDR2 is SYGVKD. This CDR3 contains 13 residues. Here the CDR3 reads CAIRRQGRYEQYF.

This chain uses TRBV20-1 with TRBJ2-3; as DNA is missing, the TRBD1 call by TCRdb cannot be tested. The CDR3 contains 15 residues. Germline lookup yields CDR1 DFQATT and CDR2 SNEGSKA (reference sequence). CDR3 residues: CSARGDPEGTDTQYF.

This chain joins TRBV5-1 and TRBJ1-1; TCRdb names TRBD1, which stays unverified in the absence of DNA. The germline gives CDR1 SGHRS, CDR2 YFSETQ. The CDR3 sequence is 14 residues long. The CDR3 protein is CASSQSRVGAEAFF.

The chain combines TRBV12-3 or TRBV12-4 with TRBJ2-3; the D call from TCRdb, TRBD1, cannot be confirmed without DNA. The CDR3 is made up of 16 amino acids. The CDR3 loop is CASTDLRDRPTDTQYF.

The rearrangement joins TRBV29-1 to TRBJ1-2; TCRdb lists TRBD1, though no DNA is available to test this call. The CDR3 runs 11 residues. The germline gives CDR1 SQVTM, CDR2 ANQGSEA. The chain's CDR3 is CSVDPGSGYTF.

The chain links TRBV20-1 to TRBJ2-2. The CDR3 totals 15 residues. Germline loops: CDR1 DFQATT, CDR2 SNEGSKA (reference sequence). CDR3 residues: CSATGKSGNTGELFF.

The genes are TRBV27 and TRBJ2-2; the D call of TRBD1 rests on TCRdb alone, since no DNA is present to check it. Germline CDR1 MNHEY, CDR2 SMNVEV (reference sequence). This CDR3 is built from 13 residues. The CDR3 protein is CASSFGRGGELFF.

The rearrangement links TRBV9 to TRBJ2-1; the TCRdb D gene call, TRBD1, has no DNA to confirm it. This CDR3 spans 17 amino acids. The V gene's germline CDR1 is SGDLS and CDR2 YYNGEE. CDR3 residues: CASSVERGGRTYNEQFF.

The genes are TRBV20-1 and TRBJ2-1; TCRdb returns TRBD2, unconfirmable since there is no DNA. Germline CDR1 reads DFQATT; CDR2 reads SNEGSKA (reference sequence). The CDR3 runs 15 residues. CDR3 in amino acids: CSGRGGTSGSSEQFF.

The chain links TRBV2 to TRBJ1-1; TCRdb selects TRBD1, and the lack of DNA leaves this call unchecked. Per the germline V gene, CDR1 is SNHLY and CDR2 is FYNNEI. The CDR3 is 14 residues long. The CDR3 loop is CASRGTRGDTEAFF.

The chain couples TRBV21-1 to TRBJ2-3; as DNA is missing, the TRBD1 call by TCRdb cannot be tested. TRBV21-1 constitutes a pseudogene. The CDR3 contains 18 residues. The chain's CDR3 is CASSTPYRDSNCTDTQYF.

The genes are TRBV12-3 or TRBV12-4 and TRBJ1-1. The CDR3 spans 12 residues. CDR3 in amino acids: CASRVGYTEAFF.

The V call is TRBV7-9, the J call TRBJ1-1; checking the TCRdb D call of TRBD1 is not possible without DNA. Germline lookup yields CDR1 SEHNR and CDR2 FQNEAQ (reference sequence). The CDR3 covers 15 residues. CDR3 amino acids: CASTLLSGVNTEAFF.

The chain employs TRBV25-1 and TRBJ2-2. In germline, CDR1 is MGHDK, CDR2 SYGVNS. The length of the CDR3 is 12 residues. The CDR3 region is CASRDATGELFF. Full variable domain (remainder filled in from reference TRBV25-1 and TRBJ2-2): EADIYQTPRYLVIGTGKKITLECSQTMGHDKMYWYQQDPGMELHLIHYSYGVNSTEKGDLSSESTVSRIRTEHFPLTLESARPSHTSQYLCASRDATGELFFGEGSRLTVL.

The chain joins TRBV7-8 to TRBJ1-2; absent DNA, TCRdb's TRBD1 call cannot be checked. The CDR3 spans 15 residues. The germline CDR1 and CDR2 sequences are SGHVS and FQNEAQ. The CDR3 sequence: CASSSTGGPTVGYTF.

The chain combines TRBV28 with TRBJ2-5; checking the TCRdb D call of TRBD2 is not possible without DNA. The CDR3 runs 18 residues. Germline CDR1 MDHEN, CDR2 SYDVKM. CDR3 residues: CASSPTIMTSGWGETQYF.

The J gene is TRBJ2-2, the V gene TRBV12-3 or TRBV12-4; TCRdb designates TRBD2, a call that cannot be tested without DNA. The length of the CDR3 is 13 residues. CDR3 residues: CASSWELPGELFF.

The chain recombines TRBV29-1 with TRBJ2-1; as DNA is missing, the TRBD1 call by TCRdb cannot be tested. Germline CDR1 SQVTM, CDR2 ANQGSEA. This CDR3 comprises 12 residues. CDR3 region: CSVGPGSNEQFF.

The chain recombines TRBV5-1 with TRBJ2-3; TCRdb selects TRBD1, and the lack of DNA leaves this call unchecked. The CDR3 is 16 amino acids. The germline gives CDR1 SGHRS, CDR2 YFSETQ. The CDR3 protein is CASSLALRDSTDTQYF. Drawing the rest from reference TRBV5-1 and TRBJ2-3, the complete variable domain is KAGVTQTPRYLIKTRGQQVTLSCSPISGHRSVSWYQQTPGQGLQFLFEYFSETQRNKGNFPGRFSGRQFSNSRSEMNVSTLELGDSALYLCASSLALRDSTDTQYFGPGTRLTVL.

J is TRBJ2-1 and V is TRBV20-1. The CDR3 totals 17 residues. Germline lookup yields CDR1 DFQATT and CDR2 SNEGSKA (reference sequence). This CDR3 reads CSGVGGSHGSSYNEQFF.